This T cell receptor beta chain derives from a study of early T cells in non-severe SARS-CoV-2 infection (dated by TCRdb to about 2021). With respect to the entire study: Because TCR sequencing relied on bulk RNA taken from unsorted whole blood, pairing of alpha and beta chains was not possible. What the authors observed across the whole study: VDJdb matching was skewed toward anti-spike CD8 responses and likely underestimated virus-specific expansions, missing private and CD4 specificities.

A case-control design nested within a healthcare worker cohort in London, UK, was used, with weekly nasopharyngeal swab PCR tests and blood sampling performed. Between 23 and 31 March 2020, the week of the UK lockdown, healthcare workers were enrolled and then followed up weekly for as long as 16 weeks. This clonotype appeared a few times. Its binding antigen is unknown. Base-call qualities are not available, and no considerably larger clone is one nucleotide away. The CDR3 sequence holds 15 residues, the cysteine and phenylalanine included. Just the 45-base CDR3 DNA is kept, in frame starting at base 1. As encoded in the germline V gene (reference sequence), CDR1 is MNHNY while CDR2 is SVGAGI. V is shortened by 2 bases, J by 2 bases, and the region joining them spans 11 bases. Libraries came from 5' RACE. The instrument was a NextSeq 500. To correct for sequencing error and PCR bias, the TCR library protocol tagged individual cDNA molecules with unique molecular identifiers. TCR alpha and beta chains were both sequenced, and the abundances of alpha and beta sequences in each sample were closely correlated with each other. The paper's processing steps were these. Decombinator V4 was used to perform V gene, J gene and CDR3 annotation of TCR sequences. TCRs were defined as expanded if a significant change between any two time points was detected under a Poisson model with p below 0.0001. TCR abundances were normalised to the total number of TCRs sequenced per sample and expressed as counts per million. MAIT TCRs were defined by TRAV1-2 paired with TRAJ12, TRAJ20 or TRAJ33, and iNKT TCRs by TRAV10 paired with TRAJ18. VDJdb, accessed 1 November 2021, was searched for CMV, EBV and SARS-CoV-2 annotated TCRs, with TCRs annotated for multiple antigens excluded. TCRdb handled the public reads itself, with Q25 trimming in fastp and clone calling in MiXCR, and kept productive beta chains. Rows with a matching CDR3 protein are joined into one entry that keeps the most common DNA and genes. None of the V and J calls come from the authors' own analysis; TCRdb made them. The sample profile shows 35,000 to 45,000 distinct CDR3 sequences; 9.9% of them were found once. Together, the top ten hold 10% to 15% of the sample.

The sequence is built from TRBV6-6 and TRBJ2-3; D gene: possibly TRBD2, on 6 matching bases. The sequence was obtained from an adult who was a healthcare worker with PCR-confirmed SARS-CoV-2 infection or an uninfected control (not recorded which). The sequencing input was whole blood. The sequence in DNA is TGTGCCAGCAGTTACATGGGGGGATTCACAGATACGCAGTATTTT. This gives the protein CASSYMGGFTDTQYF.